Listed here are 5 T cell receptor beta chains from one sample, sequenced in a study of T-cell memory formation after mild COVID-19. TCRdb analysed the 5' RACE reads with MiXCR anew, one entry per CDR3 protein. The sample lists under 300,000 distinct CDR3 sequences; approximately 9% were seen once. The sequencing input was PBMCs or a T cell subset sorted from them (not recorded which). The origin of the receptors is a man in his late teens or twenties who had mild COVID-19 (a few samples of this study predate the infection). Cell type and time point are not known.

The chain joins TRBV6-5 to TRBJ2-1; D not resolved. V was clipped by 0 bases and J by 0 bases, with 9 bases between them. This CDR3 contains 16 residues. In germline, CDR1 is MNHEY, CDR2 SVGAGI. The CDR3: CASSYSFSGSYNEQFF. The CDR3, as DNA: TGTGCCAGCAGTTACTCGTTCTCGGGCTCCTACAATGAGCAGTTCTTC.

The CDR3 reads CASSLAAGGDSPLHF. Written as DNA, the CDR3 is TGTGCCAGCAGCTTAGCGGCAGGGGGCGATTCACCCCTCCACTTT. The V call is TRBV7-9, the J call TRBJ1-6, with TRBD1 matching 8 bases. Trimming removed 0 bases from V and 8 bases from J; junction bases left unmatched: 3. Germline-derived CDR1 and CDR2 are SEHNR and FQNEAQ (reference sequence). The CDR3 covers 15 residues.

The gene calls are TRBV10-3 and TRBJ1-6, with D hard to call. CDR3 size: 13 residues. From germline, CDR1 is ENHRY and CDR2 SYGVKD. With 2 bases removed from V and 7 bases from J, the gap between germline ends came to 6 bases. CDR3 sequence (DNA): TGTGCCATCAGTGAGACGGAGAATTCACCCCTCCACTTT. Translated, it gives CAISETENSPLHF.

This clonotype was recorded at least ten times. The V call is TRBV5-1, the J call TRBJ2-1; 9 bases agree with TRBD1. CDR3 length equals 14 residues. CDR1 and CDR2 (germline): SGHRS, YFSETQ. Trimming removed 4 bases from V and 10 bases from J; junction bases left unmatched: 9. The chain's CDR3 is CASSAAGQGREQFF. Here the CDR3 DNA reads TGCGCCAGCAGCGCCGCGGGACAGGGCAGAGAGCAGTTCTTC.

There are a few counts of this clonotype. The CDR3 DNA follows: TGCGCCAGCAGCCAAGATTGGACACCGGGGAATGAGCAGTTCTTC. The encoded protein is CASSQDWTPGNEQFF. This sequence joins TRBV4-3 and TRBJ2-1; either TRBD1 or TRBD2 may fit D (5 bases each). CDR3 length: 15 residues. The V end was cut by 0 bases, the J end by 7 bases, with 13 bases between. Germline CDR1 and CDR2: LGHNA and YSLEER.